The T cell receptor beta chain under discussion was sequenced for a study of T cells expressing NK-cell markers. TCRdb reprocessed the 5' RACE reads; each CDR3 protein has one entry and no DNA is given. The sample has some 460,000 distinct CDR3 sequences; the top ten hold under 1.5%. This CDR3 spans 14 amino acids. Germline-derived CDR1 and CDR2 are MNHEY and SMNVEV (reference sequence). This rearrangement joins TRBV27 to TRBJ2-7. The source material was blood T cells: a sorted CD56 or NKG2C T cell subset, CD4+ or CD8+ T cells, or bulk PBMC T cells (not recorded which). The sequence was collected from a woman aged 50 to 60 in good health. CDR3 protein: CASSPRTISYEQYF.